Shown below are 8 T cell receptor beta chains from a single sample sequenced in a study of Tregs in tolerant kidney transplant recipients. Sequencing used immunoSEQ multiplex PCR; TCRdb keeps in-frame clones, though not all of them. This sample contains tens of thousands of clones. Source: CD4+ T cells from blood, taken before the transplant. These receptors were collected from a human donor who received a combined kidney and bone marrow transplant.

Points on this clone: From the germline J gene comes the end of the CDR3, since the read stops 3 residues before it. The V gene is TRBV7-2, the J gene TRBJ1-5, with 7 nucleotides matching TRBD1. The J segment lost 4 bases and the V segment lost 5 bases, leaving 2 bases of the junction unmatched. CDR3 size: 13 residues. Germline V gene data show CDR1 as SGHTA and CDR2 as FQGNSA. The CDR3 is CASSVRGNQPQHF. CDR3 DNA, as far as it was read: TGTGCCAGCAGCGTCAGGGGGAATCAGCCC.

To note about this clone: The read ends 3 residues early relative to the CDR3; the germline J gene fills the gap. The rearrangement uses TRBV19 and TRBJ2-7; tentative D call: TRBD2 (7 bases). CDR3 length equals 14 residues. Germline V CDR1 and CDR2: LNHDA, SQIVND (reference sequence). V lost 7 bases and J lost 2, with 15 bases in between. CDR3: CASTPGGRTYEQYF. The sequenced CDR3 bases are TGTGCCAGTACCCCCGGGGGGCGCACCTACGAG.

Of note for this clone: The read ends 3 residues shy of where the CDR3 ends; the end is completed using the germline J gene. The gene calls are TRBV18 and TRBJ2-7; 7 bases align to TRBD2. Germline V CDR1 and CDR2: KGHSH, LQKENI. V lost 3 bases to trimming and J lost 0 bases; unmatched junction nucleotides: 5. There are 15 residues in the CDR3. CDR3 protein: CASSPGRGNSYEQYF. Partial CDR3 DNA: TGTGCCAGCTCACCGGGGAGGGGCAACTCCTACGAG.

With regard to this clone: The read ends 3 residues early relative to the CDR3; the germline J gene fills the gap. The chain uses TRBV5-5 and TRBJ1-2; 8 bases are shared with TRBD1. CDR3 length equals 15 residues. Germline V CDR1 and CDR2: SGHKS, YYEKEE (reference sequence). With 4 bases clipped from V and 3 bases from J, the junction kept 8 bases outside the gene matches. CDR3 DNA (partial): TGTGCCAGCAGCAGCCCGGGACAGGTCGACTATGGC. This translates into CASSSPGQVDYG. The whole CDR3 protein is CASSSPGQVDYGYTF.

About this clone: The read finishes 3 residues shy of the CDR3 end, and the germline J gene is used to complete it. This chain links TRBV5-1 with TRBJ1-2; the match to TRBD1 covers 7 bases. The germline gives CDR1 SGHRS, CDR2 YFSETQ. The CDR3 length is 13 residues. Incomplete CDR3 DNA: TGCGCCAGCAGCTCTACAGGGGAACGGGGC. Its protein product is CASSSTGERG. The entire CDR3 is CASSSTGERGYTF.

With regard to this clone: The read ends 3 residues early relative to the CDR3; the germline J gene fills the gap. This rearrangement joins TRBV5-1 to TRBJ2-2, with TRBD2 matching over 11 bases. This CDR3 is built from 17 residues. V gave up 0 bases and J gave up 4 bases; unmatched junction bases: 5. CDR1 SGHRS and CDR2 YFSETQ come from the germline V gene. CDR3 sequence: CASSLEKGLAGTGELFF. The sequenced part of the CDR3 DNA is TGCGCCAGCAGCTTGGAGAAAGGACTAGCGGGCACCGGGGAG.

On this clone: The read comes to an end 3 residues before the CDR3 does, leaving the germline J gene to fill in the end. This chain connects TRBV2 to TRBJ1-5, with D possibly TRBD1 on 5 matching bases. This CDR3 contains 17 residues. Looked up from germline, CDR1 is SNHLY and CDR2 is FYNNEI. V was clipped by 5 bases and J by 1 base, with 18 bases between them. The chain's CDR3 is CASSHGWGVASNQPQHF. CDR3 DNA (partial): TGTGCCAGCAGTCACGGGTGGGGGGTGGCGAGCAATCAGCCC.

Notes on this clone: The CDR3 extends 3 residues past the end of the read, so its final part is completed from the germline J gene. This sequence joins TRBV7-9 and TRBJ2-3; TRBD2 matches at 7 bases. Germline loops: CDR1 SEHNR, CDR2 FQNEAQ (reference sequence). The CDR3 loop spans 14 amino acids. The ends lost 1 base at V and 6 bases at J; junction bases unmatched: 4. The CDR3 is CASSLGSSGDTQYF. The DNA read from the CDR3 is TGTGCCAGCAGCTTAGGGTCTAGCGGTGATACG. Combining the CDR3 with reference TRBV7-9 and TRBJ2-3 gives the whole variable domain DTGVSQNPRHKITKRGQNVTFRCDPISEHNRLYWYRQTLGQGPEFLTYFQNEAQLEKSRLLSDRFSAERPKGSFSTLEIQRTEQGDSAMYLCASSLGSSGDTQYFGPGTRLTVL.